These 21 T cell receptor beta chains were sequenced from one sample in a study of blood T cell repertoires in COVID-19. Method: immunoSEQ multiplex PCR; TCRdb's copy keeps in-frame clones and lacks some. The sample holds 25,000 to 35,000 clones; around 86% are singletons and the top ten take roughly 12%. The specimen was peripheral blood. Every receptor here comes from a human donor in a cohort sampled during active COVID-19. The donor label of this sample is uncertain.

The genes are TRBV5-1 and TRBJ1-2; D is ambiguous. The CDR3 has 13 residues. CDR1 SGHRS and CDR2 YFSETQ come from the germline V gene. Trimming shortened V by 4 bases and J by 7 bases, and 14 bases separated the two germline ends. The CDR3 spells CASSLGGLIGYTF. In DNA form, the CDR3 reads TGCGCCAGCAGCCTCGGAGGGCTAATTGGCTACACCTTC.

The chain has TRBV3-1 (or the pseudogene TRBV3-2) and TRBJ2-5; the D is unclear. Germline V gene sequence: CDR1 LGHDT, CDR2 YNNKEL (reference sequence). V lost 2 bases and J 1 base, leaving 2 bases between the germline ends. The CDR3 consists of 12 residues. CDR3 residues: CASSQLQETQYF. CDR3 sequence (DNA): TGTGCCAGCAGCCAACTCCAAGAGACCCAGTACTTC.

The CDR3 coding sequence is TGTGCCTGGAGTGGGGGACTAGCGGGCTACGAGCAGTACTTC. This gives the protein CAWSGGLAGYEQYF. This rearrangement joins TRBV30 to TRBJ2-7; 12 bases align to TRBD2. Per germline, CDR1 GTSNPN and CDR2 SVGIG (reference sequence). This CDR3 has 14 amino acids. The V segment lost 1 base and the J segment 3 bases; nucleotides outside the gene matches: 1. Based on the CDR3 plus reference TRBV30 and TRBJ2-7, the full variable domain is SQTIHQWPATLVQPVGSPLSLECTVEGTSNPNLYWYRQAAGRGLQLLFYSVGIGQISSEVPQNLSASRPQDRQFILSSKKLLLSDSGFYLCAWSGGLAGYEQYFGPGTRLTVT.

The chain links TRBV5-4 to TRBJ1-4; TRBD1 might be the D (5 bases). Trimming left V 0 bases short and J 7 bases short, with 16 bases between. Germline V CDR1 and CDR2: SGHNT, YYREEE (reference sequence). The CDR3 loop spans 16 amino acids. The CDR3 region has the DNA TGTGCCAGCAGCTTGGATCTAGGGCAGGGAGGTGAAAAACTGTTTTTT. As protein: CASSLDLGQGGEKLFF. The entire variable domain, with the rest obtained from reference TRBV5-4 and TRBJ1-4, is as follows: ETGVTQSPTHLIKTRGQQVTLRCSSQSGHNTVSWYQQALGQGPQFIFQYYREEENGRGNFPPRFSGLQFPNYSSELNVNALELDDSALYLCASSLDLGQGGEKLFFGSGTQLSVL.

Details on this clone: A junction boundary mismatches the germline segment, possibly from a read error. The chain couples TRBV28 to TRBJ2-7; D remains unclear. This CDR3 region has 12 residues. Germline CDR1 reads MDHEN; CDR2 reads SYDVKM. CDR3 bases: TGCGTGACGGGTAGCCTTCTCTACGAGCAGTACTTC. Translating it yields CVTGSLLYEQYF.

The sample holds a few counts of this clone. Written as DNA, the CDR3 is TGTGCCAGTAGCAGGACGACTAGCGTCGACGAGCAGTACTTC. Amino acids: CASSRTTSVDEQYF. The V gene is TRBV19, the J gene TRBJ2-7; 8 nucleotides align to TRBD2. Germline V gives CDR1 LNHDA, CDR2 SQIVND (reference sequence). Trimming removed 6 bases from V and 5 bases from J; junction bases left unmatched: 9. The CDR3 has 14 residues.

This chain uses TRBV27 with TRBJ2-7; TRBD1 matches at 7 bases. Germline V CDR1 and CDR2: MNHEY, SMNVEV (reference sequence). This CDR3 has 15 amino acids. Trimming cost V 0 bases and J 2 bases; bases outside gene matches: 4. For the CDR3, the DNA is TGTGCCAGCAGTTTATCCCGACAGGGAGCCTACGAGCAGTACTTC. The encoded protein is CASSLSRQGAYEQYF.

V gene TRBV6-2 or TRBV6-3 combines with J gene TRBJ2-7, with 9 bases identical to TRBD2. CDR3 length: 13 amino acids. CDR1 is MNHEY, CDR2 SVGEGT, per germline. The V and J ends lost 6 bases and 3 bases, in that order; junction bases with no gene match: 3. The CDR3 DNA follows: TGTGCCAGCAGCCCGACTAGCGGCTACGAGCAGTACTTC. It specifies CASSPTSGYEQYF.

The CDR3 is CASSQESMGLAGLDTQYF. In nucleotides, the CDR3 is TGCGCCAGCAGCCAAGAATCTATGGGACTAGCGGGGTTAGATACGCAGTATTTT. The chain carries TRBV4-1 and TRBJ2-3, with 13 bases identical to TRBD2. The CDR3 runs 18 residues. With V trimmed by 0 bases and J by 5 bases, 8 bases remained unmatched. Looked up from germline, CDR1 is MGHRA and CDR2 is YSYEKL.

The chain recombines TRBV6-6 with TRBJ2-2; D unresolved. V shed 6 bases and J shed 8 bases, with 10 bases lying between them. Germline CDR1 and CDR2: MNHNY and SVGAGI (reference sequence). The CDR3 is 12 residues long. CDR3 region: CASSRLAGELFF. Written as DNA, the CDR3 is TGTGCCAGCAGCAGACTTGCAGGGGAGCTGTTTTTT.

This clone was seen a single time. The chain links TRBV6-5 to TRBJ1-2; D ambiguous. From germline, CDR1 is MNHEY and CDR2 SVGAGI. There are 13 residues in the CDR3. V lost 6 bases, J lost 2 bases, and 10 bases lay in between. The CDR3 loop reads CASREGNNYGYTF. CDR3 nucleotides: TGTGCCAGCAGGGAGGGTAACAACTATGGCTACACCTTC.

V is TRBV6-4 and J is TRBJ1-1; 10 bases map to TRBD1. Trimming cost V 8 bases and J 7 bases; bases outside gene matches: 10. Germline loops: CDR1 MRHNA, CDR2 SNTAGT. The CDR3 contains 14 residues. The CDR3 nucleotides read TGTGCCAGCCAAGAGACAGGGGGCCGAGGTGAAGCTTTCTTT. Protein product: CASQETGGRGEAFF.

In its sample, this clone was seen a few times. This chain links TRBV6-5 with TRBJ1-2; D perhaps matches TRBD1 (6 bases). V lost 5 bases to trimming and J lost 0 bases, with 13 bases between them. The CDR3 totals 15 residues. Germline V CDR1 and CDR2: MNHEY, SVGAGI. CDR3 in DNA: TGTGCCAGCAGTCGTGGACAGCTCTCTAACTATGGCTACACCTTC. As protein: CASSRGQLSNYGYTF.

The DNA of the CDR3 is TGTGCCAGCAGACGAACCGGGACTAGCGGGAGGGAGAGCTCCTACAATGAGCAGTTCTTC. This codes for CASRRTGTSGRESSYNEQFF. This rearrangement joins TRBV6-6 to TRBJ2-1, with 16 bases that match TRBD2. Losses at the gene ends were 6 bases for V and 0 bases for J; bases not matched to a gene: 11. The CDR3 is 20 residues long. CDR1 is MNHNY and CDR2 is SVGAGI in the germline V gene (reference sequence).

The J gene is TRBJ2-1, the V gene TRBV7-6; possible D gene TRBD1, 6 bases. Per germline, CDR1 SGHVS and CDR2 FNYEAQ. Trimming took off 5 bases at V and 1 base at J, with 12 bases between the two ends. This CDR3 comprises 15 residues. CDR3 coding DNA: TGTGCCAGCAGCCCCCGTCAGGGGTCCTACAATGAGCAGTTCTTC. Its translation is CASSPRQGSYNEQFF.

The CDR3 nucleotides are TGTGCCAGCAGCCCAGGGTGGAGGGGGCCCTACGAGCAGTACTTC. Protein sequence: CASSPGWRGPYEQYF. The rearrangement links TRBV7-2 to TRBJ2-7; tentatively, D is TRBD1 (7 bases). Trimming stripped 5 bases from V and 2 bases from J, with 16 bases between. The CDR3 is made up of 15 amino acids. Per germline, CDR1 SGHTA and CDR2 FQGNSA.

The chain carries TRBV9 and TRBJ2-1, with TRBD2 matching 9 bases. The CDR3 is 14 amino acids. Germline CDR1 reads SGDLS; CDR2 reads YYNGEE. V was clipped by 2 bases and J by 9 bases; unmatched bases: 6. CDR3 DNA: TGTGCCAGCAGCGTTTCCGGGACTAGCCCTGAGCAGTTCTTC. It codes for CASSVSGTSPEQFF.

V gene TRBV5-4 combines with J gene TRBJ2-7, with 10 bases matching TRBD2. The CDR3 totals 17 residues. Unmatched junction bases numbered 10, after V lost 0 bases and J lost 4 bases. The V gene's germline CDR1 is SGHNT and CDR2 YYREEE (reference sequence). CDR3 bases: TGTGCCAGCAGCTTGGCTAGCGGGAGACCGTCTCCATACGAGCAGTACTTC. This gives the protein CASSLASGRPSPYEQYF.

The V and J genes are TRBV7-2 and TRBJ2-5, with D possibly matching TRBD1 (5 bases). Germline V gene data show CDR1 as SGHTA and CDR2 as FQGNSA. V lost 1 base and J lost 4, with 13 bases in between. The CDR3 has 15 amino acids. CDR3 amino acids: CASSLGTTRGETQYF. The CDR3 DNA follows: TGTGCCAGCAGCTTAGGGACCACAAGGGGAGAGACCCAGTACTTC.

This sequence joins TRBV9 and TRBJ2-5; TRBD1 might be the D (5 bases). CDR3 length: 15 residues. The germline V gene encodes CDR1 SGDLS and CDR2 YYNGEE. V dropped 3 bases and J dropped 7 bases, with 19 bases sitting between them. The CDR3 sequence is CASSETALPTGTQYF. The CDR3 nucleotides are TGTGCCAGCAGCGAGACGGCCCTTCCAACAGGGACCCAGTACTTC.

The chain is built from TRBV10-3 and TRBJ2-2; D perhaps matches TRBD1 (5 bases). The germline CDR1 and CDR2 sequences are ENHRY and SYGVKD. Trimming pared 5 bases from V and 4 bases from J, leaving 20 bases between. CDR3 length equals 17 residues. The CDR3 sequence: CAISPRRQGLSTGELFF. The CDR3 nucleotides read TGTGCCATCAGTCCTAGACGTCAGGGCCTTAGCACCGGGGAGCTGTTTTTT.